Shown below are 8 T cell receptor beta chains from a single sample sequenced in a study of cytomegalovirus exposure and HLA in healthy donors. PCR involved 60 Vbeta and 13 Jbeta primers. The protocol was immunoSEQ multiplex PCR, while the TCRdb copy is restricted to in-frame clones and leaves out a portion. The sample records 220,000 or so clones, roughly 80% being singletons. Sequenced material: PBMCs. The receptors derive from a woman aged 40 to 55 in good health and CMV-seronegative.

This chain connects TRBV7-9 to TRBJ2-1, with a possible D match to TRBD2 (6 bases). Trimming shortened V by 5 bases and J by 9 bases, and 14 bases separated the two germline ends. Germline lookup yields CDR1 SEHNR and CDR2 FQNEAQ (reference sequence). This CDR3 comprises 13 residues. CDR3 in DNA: TGTGCCAGCAGCCCTCAACGGAGGGGTGAGCAGTTCTTC. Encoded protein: CASSPQRRGEQFF.

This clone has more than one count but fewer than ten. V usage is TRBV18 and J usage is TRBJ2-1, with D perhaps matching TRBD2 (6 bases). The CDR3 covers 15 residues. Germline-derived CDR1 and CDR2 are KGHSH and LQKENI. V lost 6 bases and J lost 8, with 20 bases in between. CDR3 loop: CASSPGGTPFHEQFF. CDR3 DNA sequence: TGTGCCAGCTCGCCTGGGGGGACTCCATTTCATGAGCAGTTCTTC. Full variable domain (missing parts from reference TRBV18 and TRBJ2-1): NAGVMQNPRHLVRRRGQEARLRCSPMKGHSHVYWYRQLPEEGLKFMVYLQKENIIDESGMPKERFSAEFPKEGPSILRIQQVVRGDSAAYFCASSPGGTPFHEQFFGPGTRLTVL.

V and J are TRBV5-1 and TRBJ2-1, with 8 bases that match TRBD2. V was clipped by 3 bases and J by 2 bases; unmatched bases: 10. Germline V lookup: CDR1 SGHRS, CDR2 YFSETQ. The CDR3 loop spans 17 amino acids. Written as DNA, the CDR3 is TGCGCCAGCAGCTCGGGGGGGAGCGGGAGCCCCTACAATGAGCAGTTCTTC. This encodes CASSSGGSGSPYNEQFF.

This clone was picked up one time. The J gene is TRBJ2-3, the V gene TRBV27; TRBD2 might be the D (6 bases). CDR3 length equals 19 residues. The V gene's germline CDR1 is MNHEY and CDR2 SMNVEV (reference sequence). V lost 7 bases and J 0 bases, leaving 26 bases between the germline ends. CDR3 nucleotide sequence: TGTGCCAGCAATGTCGGGACTCGCGCCACCCACGTTAGCACAGATACGCAGTATTTT. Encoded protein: CASNVGTRATHVSTDTQYF.

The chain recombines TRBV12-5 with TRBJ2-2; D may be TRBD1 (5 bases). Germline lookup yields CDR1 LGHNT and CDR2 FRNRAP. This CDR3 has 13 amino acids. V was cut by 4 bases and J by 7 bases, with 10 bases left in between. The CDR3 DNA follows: TGTGCTAGTGGTTCTCCTAGGGGCGGGGAGCTGTTTTTT. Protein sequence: CASGSPRGGELFF. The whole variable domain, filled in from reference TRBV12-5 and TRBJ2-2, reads DARVTQTPRHKVTEMGQEVTMRCQPILGHNTVFWYRQTMMQGLELLAYFRNRAPLDDSGMPKDRFSAEMPDATLATLKIQPSEPRDSAVYFCASGSPRGGELFFGEGSRLTVL.

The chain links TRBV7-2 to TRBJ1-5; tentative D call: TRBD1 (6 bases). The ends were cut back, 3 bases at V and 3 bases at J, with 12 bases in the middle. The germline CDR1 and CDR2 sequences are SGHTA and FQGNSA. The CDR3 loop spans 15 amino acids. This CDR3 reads CASSFSTGTNQPQHF. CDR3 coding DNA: TGTGCCAGCAGCTTCTCCACAGGGACCAATCAGCCCCAGCATTTT.

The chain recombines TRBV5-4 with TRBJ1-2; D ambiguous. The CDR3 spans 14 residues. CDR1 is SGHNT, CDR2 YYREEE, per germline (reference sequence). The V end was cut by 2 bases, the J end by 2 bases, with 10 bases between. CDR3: CASSFGASNYGYTF. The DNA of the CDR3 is TGTGCCAGCAGCTTCGGAGCATCGAACTATGGCTACACCTTC.

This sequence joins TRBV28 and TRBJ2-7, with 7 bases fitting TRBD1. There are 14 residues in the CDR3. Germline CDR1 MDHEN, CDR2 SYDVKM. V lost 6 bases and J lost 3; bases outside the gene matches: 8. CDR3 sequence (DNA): TGTGCCAGCAGAGAACAGGGGCTCGACTACGAGCAGTACTTC. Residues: CASREQGLDYEQYF.